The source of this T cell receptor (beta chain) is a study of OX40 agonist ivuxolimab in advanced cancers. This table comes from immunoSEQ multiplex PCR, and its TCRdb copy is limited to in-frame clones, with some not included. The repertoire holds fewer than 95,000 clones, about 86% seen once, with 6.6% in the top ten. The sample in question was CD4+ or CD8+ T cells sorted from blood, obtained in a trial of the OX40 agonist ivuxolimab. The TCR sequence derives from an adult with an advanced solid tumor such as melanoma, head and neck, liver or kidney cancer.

The CDR3: CASSVVGGALFF. CDR3 DNA sequence: TGTGCCAGCAGCGTAGTCGGGGGGGCCTTGTTTTTT. V is TRBV9 and J is TRBJ2-2, with 8 bases matching TRBD2. Germline trimming cut 0 bases from V and 15 bases from J; bases unmatched to any gene: 4. Germline V gene data show CDR1 as SGDLS and CDR2 as YYNGEE. The CDR3 has 12 residues.